This T cell receptor (beta chain) was obtained from a study of vaccination and CD4 T cells after COVID-19. The assay that was used to sequence DNA from cultured CD4+ T cells was the Oncomine TCR Beta short-read assay. MiXCR was run by TCRdb on the PCR reads, yielding one entry per CDR3 protein. This sample has fewer than 20,000 distinct CDR3 sequences, with approximately 58% found just once. Germline V gene sequence: CDR1 LNHDA, CDR2 SQIVND (reference sequence). This CDR3 has 14 amino acids. Trimming cost V 6 bases and J 8 bases; bases outside gene matches: 9. Treatment specified: roughly 10-day PBMC culture with coronavirus spike peptide pools or control peptides (ViraFEST assay). About this clonotype: Its specificity is unknown.

Material for sequencing was CD4+ T cells from blood, cultured in vitro. The chain combines TRBV19 with TRBJ2-3, with 9 bases fitting TRBD2. This receptor was identified in a human donor who had recovered from COVID-19. The DNA of the CDR3 is TGTGCCAGTAGGAGTGCGGGAGCGGGAGGTACGCAGTATTTT. Residues: CASRSAGAGGTQYF.